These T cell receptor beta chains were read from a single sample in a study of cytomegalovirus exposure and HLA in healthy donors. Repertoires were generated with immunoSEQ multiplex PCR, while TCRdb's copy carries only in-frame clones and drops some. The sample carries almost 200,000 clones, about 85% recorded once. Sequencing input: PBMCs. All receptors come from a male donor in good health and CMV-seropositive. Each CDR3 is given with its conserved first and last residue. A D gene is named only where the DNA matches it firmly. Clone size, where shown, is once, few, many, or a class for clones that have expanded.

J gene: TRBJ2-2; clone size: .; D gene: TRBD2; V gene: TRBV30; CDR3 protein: CAGCRLAVTGELFF; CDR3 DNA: TGTGCTGGATGTAGGCTAGCGGTCACCGGGGAGCTGTTTTTT
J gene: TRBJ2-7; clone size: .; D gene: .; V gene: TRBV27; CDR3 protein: CASSLEGVGGEQYF; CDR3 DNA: TGTGCCAGCAGTTTAGAAGGGGTCGGGGGCGAGCAGTACTTC
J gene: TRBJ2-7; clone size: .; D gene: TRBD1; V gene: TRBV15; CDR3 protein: CATSTWGARTGTNEQYF; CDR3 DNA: TGTGCCACCAGCACCTGGGGAGCACGGACAGGGACAAACGAGCAGTACTTC
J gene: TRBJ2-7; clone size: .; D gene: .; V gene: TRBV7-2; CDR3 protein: CASSLDGLLNTYF; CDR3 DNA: TGTGCCAGCAGCTTAGACGGACTCTTAAATACGTACTTC
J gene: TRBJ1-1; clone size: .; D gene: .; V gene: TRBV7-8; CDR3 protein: CASSLGRNTEAFF; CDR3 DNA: TGTGCCAGCAGCTTAGGCAGAAACACTGAAGCTTTCTTT
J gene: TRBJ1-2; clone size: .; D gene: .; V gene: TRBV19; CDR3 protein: CASRRPGGVDYTF; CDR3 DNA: TGTGCCAGTAGGCGTCCTGGGGGGGTTGACTACACCTTC
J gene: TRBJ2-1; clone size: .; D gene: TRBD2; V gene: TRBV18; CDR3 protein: CASSPPFSGRVEQFF; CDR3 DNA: TGTGCCAGCTCACCACCTTTTAGCGGGAGGGTTGAGCAGTTCTTC
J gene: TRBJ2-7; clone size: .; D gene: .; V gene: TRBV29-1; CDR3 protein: CSVNGQGTYEQYF; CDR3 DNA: TGCAGCGTTAATGGGCAGGGAACCTACGAGCAGTACTTC
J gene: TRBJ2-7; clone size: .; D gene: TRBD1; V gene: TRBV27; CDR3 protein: CASSSARTGEYEQYF; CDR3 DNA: TGTGCCAGCAGTTCCGCCCGGACAGGGGAATACGAGCAGTACTTC
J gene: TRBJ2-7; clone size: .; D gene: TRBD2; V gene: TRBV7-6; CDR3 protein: CASSSGSGTSVLREQYF; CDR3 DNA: TGTGCCAGCAGCTCAGGATCTGGGACTAGCGTTCTACGCGAGCAGTACTTC
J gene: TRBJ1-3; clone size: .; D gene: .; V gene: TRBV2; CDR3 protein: CASSETLSGNTIYF; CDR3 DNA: TGTGCCAGCAGTGAAACCCTCAGTGGAAACACCATATATTTT
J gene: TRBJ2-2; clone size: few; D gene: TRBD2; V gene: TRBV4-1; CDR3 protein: CASSPRVAGDIGELFF; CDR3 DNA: TGCGCCAGCAGCCCTCGGGTAGCGGGAGATATTGGGGAGCTGTTTTTT
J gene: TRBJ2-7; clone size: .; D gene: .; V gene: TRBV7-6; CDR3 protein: CASSHDRTYEQYF; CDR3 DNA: TGTGCCAGCAGTCATGACAGGACCTACGAGCAGTACTTC
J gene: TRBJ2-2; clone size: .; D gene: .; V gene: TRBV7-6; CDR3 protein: CASSLEDSGELGELFF; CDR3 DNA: TGTGCCAGCAGCTTAGAAGATTCAGGGGAACTCGGGGAGCTGTTTTTT
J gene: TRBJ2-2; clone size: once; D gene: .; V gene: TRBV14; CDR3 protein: CASSQYRQFTGELFF; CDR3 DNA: TGTGCCAGCAGCCAGTATCGACAGTTCACCGGGGAGCTGTTTTTT
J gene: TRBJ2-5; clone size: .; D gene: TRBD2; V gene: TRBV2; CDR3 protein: CASTDAGAETQYF; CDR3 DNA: TGTGCCAGCACGGACGCGGGAGCTGAGACCCAGTACTTC
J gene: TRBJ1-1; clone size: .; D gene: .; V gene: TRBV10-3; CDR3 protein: CATGHMNTEAFF; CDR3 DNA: TGTGCCACCGGACACATGAACACTGAAGCTTTCTTT
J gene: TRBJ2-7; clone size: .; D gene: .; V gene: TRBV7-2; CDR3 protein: CASSLKGALYEQYF; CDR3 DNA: TGTGCCAGCAGCTTGAAAGGGGCGTTGTACGAGCAGTACTTC
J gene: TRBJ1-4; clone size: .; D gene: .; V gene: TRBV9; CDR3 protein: CASSVGGISEKLFF; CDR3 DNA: TGTGCCAGCAGCGTAGGCGGGATTTCTGAAAAACTGTTTTTT
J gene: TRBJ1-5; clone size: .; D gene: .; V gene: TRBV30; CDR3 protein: CAWSGQYSNQPQHF; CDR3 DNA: TGTGCCTGGAGTGGACAGTATAGCAATCAGCCCCAGCATTTT
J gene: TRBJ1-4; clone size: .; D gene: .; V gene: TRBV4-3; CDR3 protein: CASSQDRGMGEKLFF; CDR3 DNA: TGCGCCAGCAGCCAAGACAGGGGAATGGGCGAAAAACTGTTTTTT
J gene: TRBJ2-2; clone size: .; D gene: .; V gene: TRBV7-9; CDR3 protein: CASSLTSGLGPGELFF; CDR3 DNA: TGTGCCAGCAGCTTAACGTCAGGTTTGGGGCCGGGGGAGCTGTTTTTT